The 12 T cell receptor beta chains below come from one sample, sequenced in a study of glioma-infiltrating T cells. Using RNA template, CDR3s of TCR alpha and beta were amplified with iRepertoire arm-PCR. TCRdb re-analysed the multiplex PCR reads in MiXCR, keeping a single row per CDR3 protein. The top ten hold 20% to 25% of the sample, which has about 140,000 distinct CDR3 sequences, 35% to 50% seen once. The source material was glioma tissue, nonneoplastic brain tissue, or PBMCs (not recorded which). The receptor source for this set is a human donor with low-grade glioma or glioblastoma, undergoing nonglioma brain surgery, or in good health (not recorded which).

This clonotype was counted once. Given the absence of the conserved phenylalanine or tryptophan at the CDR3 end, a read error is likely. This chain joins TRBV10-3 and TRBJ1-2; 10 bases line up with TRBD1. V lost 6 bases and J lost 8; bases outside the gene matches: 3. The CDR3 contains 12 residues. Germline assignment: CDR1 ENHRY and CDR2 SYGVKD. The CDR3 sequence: CAIRGGQGGYTL. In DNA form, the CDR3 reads TGTGCCATCAGGGGGGGACAGGGGGGCTACACCCTC.

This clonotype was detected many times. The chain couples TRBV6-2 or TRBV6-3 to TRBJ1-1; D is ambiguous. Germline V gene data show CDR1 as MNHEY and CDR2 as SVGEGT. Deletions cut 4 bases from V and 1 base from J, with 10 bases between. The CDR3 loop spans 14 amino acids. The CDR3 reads CASSLTHKNTEAFF. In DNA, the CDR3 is TGTGCCAGCAGTTTAACCCACAAGAACACTGAAGCTTTCTTT.

For the CDR3, the DNA is TGTGCCAGCAGCTTATCAGGGACAGGACTTTCACCCCTCCACTTT. As protein: CASSLSGTGLSPLHF. The chain links TRBV7-9 to TRBJ1-6, with 8 bases aligning to TRBD1. CDR3 length: 15 residues. CDR1 is SEHNR and CDR2 is FQNEAQ in the germline V gene (reference sequence). V shed 2 bases and J 9 bases; nucleotides not matched to a gene: 6.

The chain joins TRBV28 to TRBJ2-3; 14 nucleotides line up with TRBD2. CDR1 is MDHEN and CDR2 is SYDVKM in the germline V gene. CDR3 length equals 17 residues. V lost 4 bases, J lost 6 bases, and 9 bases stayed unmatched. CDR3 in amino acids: CASSSYRLAGGHDTQYF. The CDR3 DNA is TGTGCCAGCAGTTCGTACCGACTAGCGGGAGGGCATGATACGCAGTATTTT.

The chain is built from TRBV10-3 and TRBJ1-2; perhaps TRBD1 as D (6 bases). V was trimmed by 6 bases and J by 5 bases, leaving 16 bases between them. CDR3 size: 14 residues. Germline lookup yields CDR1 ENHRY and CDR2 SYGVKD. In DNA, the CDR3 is TGTGCCATCAGAAAGACAGGAGCACTTTATGGCTACACCTTC. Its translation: CAIRKTGALYGYTF.

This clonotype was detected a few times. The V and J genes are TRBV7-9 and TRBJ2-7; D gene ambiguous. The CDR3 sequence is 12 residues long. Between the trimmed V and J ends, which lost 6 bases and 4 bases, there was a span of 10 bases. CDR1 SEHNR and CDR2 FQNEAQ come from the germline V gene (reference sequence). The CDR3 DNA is TGTGCCAGCAGTTCTCAGCGTTACGAGCAGTACTTC. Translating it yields CASSSQRYEQYF.

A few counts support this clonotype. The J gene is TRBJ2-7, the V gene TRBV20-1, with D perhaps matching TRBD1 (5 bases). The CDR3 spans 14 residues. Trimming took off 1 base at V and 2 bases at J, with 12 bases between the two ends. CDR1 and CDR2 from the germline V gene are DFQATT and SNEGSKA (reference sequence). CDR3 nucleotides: TGCAGTGCTAGAGCTGAGACAGCACCCTACGAGCAGTACTTC. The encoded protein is CSARAETAPYEQYF.

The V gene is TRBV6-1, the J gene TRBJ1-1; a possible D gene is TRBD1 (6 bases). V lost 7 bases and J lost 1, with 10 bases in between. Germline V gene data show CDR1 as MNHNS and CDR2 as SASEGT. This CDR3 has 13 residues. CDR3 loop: CASKLQGNTEAFF. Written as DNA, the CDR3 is TGTGCCAGCAAACTACAGGGGAACACTGAAGCTTTCTTT.

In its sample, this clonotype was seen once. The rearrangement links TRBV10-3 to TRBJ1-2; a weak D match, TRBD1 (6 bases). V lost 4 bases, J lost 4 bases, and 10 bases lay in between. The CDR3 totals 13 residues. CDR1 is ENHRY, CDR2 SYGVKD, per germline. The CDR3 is CAISVRGGYGYTF. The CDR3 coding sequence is TGTGCCATCAGTGTCAGGGGCGGCTATGGCTACACCTTC.

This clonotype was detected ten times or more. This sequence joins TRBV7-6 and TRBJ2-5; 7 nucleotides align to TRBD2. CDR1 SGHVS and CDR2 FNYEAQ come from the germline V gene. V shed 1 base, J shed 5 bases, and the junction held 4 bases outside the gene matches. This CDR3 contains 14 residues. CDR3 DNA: TGTGCCAGCAGCTTAGAGGGAGGGGTGGAGACCCAGTACTTC. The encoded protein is CASSLEGGVETQYF. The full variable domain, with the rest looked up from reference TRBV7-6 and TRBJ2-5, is GAGVSQSPRYKVTKRGQDVALRCDPISGHVSLYWYRQALGQGPEFLTYFNYEAQQDKSGLPNDRFSAERPEGSISTLTIQRTEQRDSAMYRCASSLEGGVETQYFGPGTRLLVL.

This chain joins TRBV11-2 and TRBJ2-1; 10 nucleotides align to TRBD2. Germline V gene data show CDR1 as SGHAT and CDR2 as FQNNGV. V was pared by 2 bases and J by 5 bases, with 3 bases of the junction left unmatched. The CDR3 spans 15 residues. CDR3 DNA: TGTGCCAGCAGCTTATCTACTAGCGGGAACAATGAGCAGTTCTTC. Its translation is CASSLSTSGNNEQFF.

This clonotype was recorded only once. CDR3 region: CASSYAGDTGELFF. CDR3 nucleotide sequence: TGTGCCAGCAGTTACGCAGGGGACACCGGGGAGCTGTTTTTT. The V and J genes are TRBV6-9 and TRBJ2-2; D is perhaps TRBD1 (6 bases). Germline V gene sequence: CDR1 MNHGY, CDR2 SVAAGI. The CDR3 sequence is 14 residues long. V was trimmed by 3 bases and J by 3 bases, leaving 8 bases between them.